This T cell receptor (beta chain) was obtained from a study of cytomegalovirus exposure and HLA in healthy donors (dated by TCRdb to about 2017). Concerning the study at large: According to an earlier analysis of 450 to 650 of the donors, some 170 million T cells yielded roughly 110 million unique TCR beta sequences and approximately 300 Gb of sequence data. Around 330 gigabases of sequencing data and around 80 million unique TCR sequences made up an early release that covered approximately 700 HLA-typed donors. Of the roughly 390 genotyped donors, over 80% were placed in the genetic ancestry cluster associated with self-reported Caucasian donors. The aim of the study was to test whether cataloging public T cell receptors could identify signatures of past pathogen exposure. Using immunosequencing, the study profiled T cell repertoires from fewer than 700 subjects and related those repertoires to cytomegalovirus serostatus. In addition to the first cohort of approximately 650 subjects, a separate validation cohort of approximately 130 different subjects was used. To predict cytomegalovirus infection status, the study combined high-throughput TCR immunosequencing, statistical association of individual TCRs with disease status, and machine learning. To study patterns of TCR occurrence, a later analysis re-analyzed previously published TCR beta repertoires from several hundred donors and added high-resolution HLA genotyping. Rather than using new phenotypic data, the later analysis identified candidate immune exposures from TCR beta sequences and from how often those sequences occurred across donors. An earlier analysis of some 500 of the donors used high-throughput TCR beta sequencing to judge whether each TCR beta V gene segment behaved as functional or pseudogenic. Donor age, sex, ethnicity and CMV serostatus were collected together with the repertoire data. A later genetic analysis took genome-wide SNP genotypes for about 55% of the roughly 670 donors and used that subset as a discovery cohort. All discovery cohort repertoires had been generated on a single sequencing platform. HLA typing covered class I and class II loci at four-digit resolution. The number of typed donors differed by locus: roughly 620-630 for A, B, C, DRB1 and DQB1; 500 to 550 for DQA1; some 590 for DPA1; and roughly 470 for DPB1. Roughly five DR-DQ haplotypes were handled as single units for association and clustering, since linkage in the cohort was strong. On average, roughly 240,000 unique TCR beta nucleotide sequences were sequenced per donor among 350 to 400 genotyped donors of the cohort, with roughly 20% of those sequences being non-productive. Points the paper makes about the study in general: Specific HLA alleles were associated with 15,000 to 20,000 TCR beta sequences at a false discovery rate of 0.05 in a later analysis. An earlier analysis of some 590 of the donors showed that most TCR beta V segments appeared in productive rearrangements either about 90% or about 30% of the time, which broadly matched IMGT annotations. In a later genetic analysis, a missense DCLRE1C variant was associated with V-gene and J-gene trimming of TCR beta chains, and the association was replicated in an independent cohort. The earlier analysis of approximately 540 of the donors excluded some 15 rarely observed V segments, including chromosome 9 orphons, because counts were too low. A later analysis reported that several top co-occurrence clusters appeared linked to parvovirus B19, influenza, CMV and Epstein-Barr virus. While some public TCRs were present in many individuals, most TCR sequences turned up only very rarely across donors. A further reported finding was that TCR beta sequences accurately predicted the HLA-A and HLA-B alleles for most subjects in the first cohort. In a later analysis, HLA-associated TCR beta chains were found to be more clonally expanded and to have lower generation probabilities than equally common non-associated chains. Some IMGT-functional V segments, including TRBV6-2 and TRBV6-3, could not be distinguished by the 87-base-pair reads and were therefore excluded. In the study, about 150 TCR beta chains were listed as associated with cytomegalovirus. Only TCR beta chains were sequenced in this cohort, and the absence of alpha or paired-chain data limited detectable features. Most CMV-associated TCR beta chains appeared to be HLA-restricted in a later analysis, and the HLA associations seemed to be driven largely by CMV exposure. Roughly uniform sequencing depth across donors was assumed in presence/absence analyses, although this assumption may not hold. A cluster of highly shared sequence variants was judged likely to be a technical artifact of the sequencing pipeline. Linkage disequilibrium might explain the correlated functional status among segregating V segments, but an unknown experimental factor could not be ruled out. When HLA alleles, especially DR and DQ, strongly co-occurred, TCR associations were difficult to assign to individual alleles. In a later analysis, TCR association rates were found to vary across HLA loci, with the most associated TCRs seen for DRB1 alleles and the fewest for HLA-C alleles. Because HLA typing was missing for some donors at each locus, association tests included only the typed subset. Immune exposure information for the cohort was limited to CMV serostatus. The authors suggested that the approach could potentially be extended to other disease states and immunological phenotypes. Cytomegalovirus status was reported to be diagnosed by the classifier with high specificity and sensitivity in both the original and validation cohorts. In a later genetic analysis, fewer N-insertions in productive TCRs were reported among donors in an Asian-associated ancestry cluster than the roughly 710-donor mean. In vitro tests confirmed that three of the cytomegalovirus-associated TCR beta chains recognize cytomegalovirus antigens.

Regarding this clone: The specificity of this receptor is unknown. Base qualities were left out, and no much larger clone turns up one base away.

V loses 3 bases of germline sequence and J loses 8 bases, and the interval between the two ends is 16 bases. Including cysteine and phenylalanine, the CDR3 has 14 amino acids. Just the 42-base CDR3 DNA is kept, in frame starting at base 1. The CDR1 and CDR2 encoded by the germline V gene are SNHLY and FYNNEI. Library preparation employed the immunoSEQ multiplex PCR assay. The multiplex PCR relied on a mix of 60 forward primers for TCR Vbeta segments and 13 reverse primers for TCR Jbeta segments. The CDR3 region of rearranged TCR beta genes was amplified from genomic DNA by a multiplex PCR assay. The amplified TCR beta libraries were sequenced on the Illumina HiSeq System as 87-base-pair reads. In the original analysis: Across the 600 to 700 repertoires, a later analysis counted tens of millions of unique TCR beta chains, around 10 million of which were shared by at least two donors. Raw reads were error-corrected and collapsed into unique sequences with a nearest-neighbor algorithm that merged closely related sequences to remove PCR and sequencing errors. CDR3 sequences were aligned to IMGT reference sequences to assign V, D and J gene segments. For a sequence to be retained, at least a six-nucleotide match to both a V gene segment and a J gene segment was required. Rearrangements were called productive when the CDR3 lacked stop codons and stayed in frame with V and J; all others were non-productive. CDR3 was defined by IMGT convention, running from the second conserved V-encoded cysteine to the conserved J-encoded phenylalanine. The earlier analysis of a few hundred of the donors excluded sequences that lacked an unambiguous match to a single V gene segment. An earlier analysis of a few hundred of the donors called V segments functional above 56.7% productive rearrangements and segregating when the between-donor standard deviation exceeded 5%. A statistical classification framework was developed to diagnose cytomegalovirus status using the catalog of TCR beta chain sequences. A later analysis assigned V and J genes by comparing TCR nucleotide sequences with IMGT/GENE-DB human TR gene sequences. A later analysis assigned CDR3 sequences and most-parsimonious VDJ recombination scenarios with the TCRdist pipeline. In a later analysis, each TCR beta chain was defined by its CDR3 amino acid sequence together with its V-gene family, and reads without a unique V-gene family were excluded. As a way to deal with suspected cross-contamination and a sequencing artifact, a later analysis dropped hundreds of nucleotide sequences that were highly shared and had low generation probability. In a later analysis, a clonal expansion index was calculated for each public chain from normalized within-repertoire ranks of inferred template counts. A later analysis computed generation probabilities with a VDJ recombination model fitted to out-of-frame rearrangements, and checked the results against IGoR. In a later analysis, hypergeometric tests were used to score TCR-TCR, TCR-HLA and TCR-CMV co-occurrence, with a repertoire-size bias correction applied to TCR pairs. False discovery rates were estimated in a later analysis by permuting HLA or CMV assignments 20 times. In a later analysis, co-occurring TCRs were grouped with DBSCAN, and TCRdist sequence similarity was added when clustering was performed within HLA-allele-positive subsets. Co-occurrence clustering excluded repertoires with fewer than 30,000 or more than 120,000 public chains, plus five with anomalous nucleotide sharing. TCRdb limited this immuneACCESS table to in-frame rearrangements with V and J called. A share of clones is missing; checked studies link under half to unresolved V genes, and the rest is unexplained. The V and J calls and clone size were taken over from that table, and D and trimming were inferred from the DNA. This sample lists around 130,000 clones; around 81% were detected once. Clones ranked in the top ten supply around 0.7% of the sample.

The cohort consisted of hundreds of healthy bone marrow donors. At the time of sampling, all cohort members were nominally healthy, though unrecorded immune exposures were likely present. The donor was CMV seronegative and was included in the group of several hundred seronegative cohort members. A peripheral blood sample was provided by each donor, and peripheral blood mononuclear cells were used for TCR beta sequencing. The Qiagen DNeasy Blood Extraction Kit was used to extract genomic DNA from the blood cell samples. The sample was PBMCs. The chain is made from TRBV2 and TRBJ1-2; TRBD1 is possibly the D segment (6 matching bases). This clonotype was obtained from a man between 18 and 35 years old in good health and CMV-seronegative. Read as DNA, the sequence is TGTGCCAGCAGTGATGACGGCAGGGGATACGGCTACACCTTC. It encodes CASSDDGRGYGYTF. Reference TRBV2 and TRBJ1-2 proteins supply the regions before and after the CDR3; the full variable domain is: EPEVTQTPSHQVTQMGQEVILRCVPISNHLYFYWYRQILGQKVEFLVSFYNNEISEKSEIFDDQFSVERPDGSNFTLKIRSTKLEDSAMYFCASSDDGRGYGYTFGSGTRLTVV.